These T cell receptor beta chains were read from a single sample in a study of T cells in localized non-small cell lung cancer. TCRdb's table, derived via immunoSEQ multiplex PCR, lists solely in-frame clones and lacks some. Of around 41,000 clones in the sample, 91% were seen once. The input for sequencing was PBMCs, taken before any cancer treatment. The receptors derive from a woman aged 40-69 years with stage II lung adenocarcinoma. The CDR3 runs from the conserved cysteine through the conserved F or W. The D gene is left open where the match is weak. Not all rows give a size; the values are once, few, many and, for expanded clones, a class.

CDR3 protein: CASSTAGLLEAGSGEQYF
CDR3 DNA: TGTGCCAGCAGCACCGCGGGGTTGTTAGAGGCAGGGTCGGGCGAGCAGTACTTC
D gene: -
clone size: -
J gene: TRBJ2-7
V gene: TRBV27

CDR3 protein: CASSPTGRGSQPQHF
CDR3 DNA: TGTGCCAGCAGCCCAACGGGCAGGGGCAGCCAGCCCCAGCATTTT
D gene: -
clone size: -
J gene: TRBJ1-5
V gene: TRBV6-5

CDR3 protein: CASSIVARQETQYF
CDR3 DNA: TGTGCCAGTAGTATAGTTGCGCGTCAAGAGACCCAGTACTTC
D gene: -
clone size: -
J gene: TRBJ2-5
V gene: TRBV19

CDR3 protein: CASSPSSGPNSPLHF
CDR3 DNA: TGTGCCAGCAGCCCCTCCTCGGGTCCTAATTCACCCCTCCACTTT
D gene: -
clone size: few
J gene: TRBJ1-6
V gene: TRBV7-2

CDR3 protein: CASSEVFRGETQYF
CDR3 DNA: TGTGCCAGCAGTGAGGTCTTTCGGGGGGAGACCCAGTACTTC
D gene: -
clone size: -
J gene: TRBJ2-5
V gene: TRBV6-1

CDR3 protein: CASSLRTGGDEKLFF
CDR3 DNA: TGTGCCAGCAGCTTGCGTACAGGGGGTGACGAAAAACTGTTTTTT
D gene: TRBD1
clone size: few
J gene: TRBJ1-4
V gene: TRBV5-5

CDR3 protein: CAWSGGITGGNTIYF
CDR3 DNA: TGTGCCTGGAGTGGAGGGATTACAGGGGGAAACACCATATATTTT
D gene: -
clone size: -
J gene: TRBJ1-3
V gene: TRBV30

CDR3 protein: CASSPGGPGGNSPLHF
CDR3 DNA: TGTGCCAGCAGCCCTGGCGGGCCAGGGGGCAATTCACCCCTCCACTTT
D gene: TRBD1
clone size: -
J gene: TRBJ1-6
V gene: TRBV2

CDR3 protein: CASSYDRTNEKLFF
CDR3 DNA: TGTGCCAGCAGCTACGACAGAACTAATGAAAAACTGTTTTTT
D gene: -
clone size: -
J gene: TRBJ1-4
V gene: TRBV6-5

CDR3 protein: CASSPASGTSGEETQYF
CDR3 DNA: TGCGCCAGCAGCCCCGCCAGTGGGACGTCGGGCGAGGAGACCCAGTACTTC
D gene: -
clone size: -
J gene: TRBJ2-5
V gene: TRBV5-1

CDR3 protein: CASSQTSVAYNEQFF
CDR3 DNA: TGTGCCAGCAGCCAAACTAGCGTAGCCTACAATGAGCAGTTCTTC
D gene: TRBD2
clone size: -
J gene: TRBJ2-1
V gene: TRBV14